This T cell receptor (beta chain) was recovered during a study of CD4+ T cells in melanoma. The study's findings and limits: Neoantigen-specific CD4+ T cells in melanoma reportedly had diverse differentiation states.

Per the germline V gene, CDR1 is KGHSH and CDR2 is LQKENI. The CDR3 has 16 residues. V was clipped by 3 bases and J by 5 bases; unmatched bases: 12. A word on this clone: Its antigen is not identified.

Assay used: immunoSEQ multiplex PCR; TCRdb lists only in-frame clones, some missing. In the table there are 90,000 to 130,000 clones, about 92% of which are singletons. Sequencing was performed on peripheral blood. V is TRBV18 and J is TRBJ2-5; 7 nucleotides line up with TRBD1. The source is a human donor with melanoma. CDR3 sequence reads: CASSPINRGGDETQYF. In DNA form, the CDR3 reads TGTGCCAGCTCACCCATAAACAGGGGCGGAGATGAGACCCAGTACTTC. Drawing the rest from reference TRBV18 and TRBJ2-5, the complete variable domain is NAGVMQNPRHLVRRRGQEARLRCSPMKGHSHVYWYRQLPEEGLKFMVYLQKENIIDESGMPKERFSAEFPKEGPSILRIQQVVRGDSAAYFCASSPINRGGDETQYFGPGTRLLVL.